This is a list of T cell receptor beta chains from one sample in a study of chemoradiotherapy in HPV16-positive cancers. Sequencing was performed with immunoSEQ multiplex PCR; in TCRdb, only in-frame clones are kept and a portion is missing. The sample records 4,500 or so clones, over 60% being singletons. The sequencing here drew on tumor tissue, taken from a patient who underwent chemoradiotherapy. The receptors originated from a human donor with HPV-associated anogenital cancer. CDR3s include the opening cysteine and the closing phenylalanine or tryptophan. Fields, in order: D gene, clone size, J gene, V gene, CDR3 protein, CDR3 DNA. The D gene is left open where the match is weak. Expanded clones get a size class; other rows say once, few or many, or leave the size out.

D gene: NA
clone size: NA
J gene: TRBJ1-1
V gene: TRBV18
CDR3 protein: CASATAGLTEAFF
CDR3 DNA: TGTGCCAGCGCCACGGCGGGATTGACTGAAGCTTTCTTT

D gene: NA
clone size: NA
J gene: TRBJ2-2
V gene: TRBV29-1
CDR3 protein: CSVGGWGTGYTGELFF
CDR3 DNA: TGCAGCGTTGGGGGGTGGGGGACGGGTTACACCGGGGAGCTGTTTTTT

D gene: NA
clone size: NA
J gene: TRBJ1-6
V gene: TRBV27
CDR3 protein: CASSLSQLNNSPLHF
CDR3 DNA: TGTGCCAGCAGTTTGTCCCAGCTAAATAATTCACCCCTCCACTTT

D gene: NA
clone size: NA
J gene: TRBJ1-1
V gene: TRBV28
CDR3 protein: CASSAGSTEAFF
CDR3 DNA: TGTGCCAGCAGTGCAGGGAGCACTGAAGCTTTCTTT

D gene: NA
clone size: NA
J gene: TRBJ1-5
V gene: TRBV10-3
CDR3 protein: CAISEGVGLSFQPQHF
CDR3 DNA: TGTGCCATCAGTGAGGGGGTAGGCTTGAGTTTTCAGCCCCAGCATTTT

D gene: NA
clone size: NA
J gene: TRBJ2-7
V gene: TRBV9
CDR3 protein: CASSVATGPPGEQYF
CDR3 DNA: TGTGCCAGCAGCGTAGCTACGGGACCTCCGGGCGAGCAGTACTTC

D gene: NA
clone size: NA
J gene: TRBJ1-4
V gene: TRBV6-1
CDR3 protein: CASSEAAASSNEKLFF
CDR3 DNA: TGTGCCAGCAGTGAAGCGGCTGCCAGTTCCAATGAAAAACTGTTTTTT

D gene: TRBD2
clone size: medium-sized
J gene: TRBJ2-7
V gene: TRBV7-8
CDR3 protein: CASSLYRLAGAYEQYF
CDR3 DNA: TGTGCCAGCAGCTTATACCGACTAGCGGGCGCCTACGAGCAGTACTTC

D gene: NA
clone size: NA
J gene: TRBJ2-5
V gene: TRBV19
CDR3 protein: CASSYGGETQYF
CDR3 DNA: TGTGCCAGTAGTTATGGAGGGGAGACCCAGTACTTC

D gene: NA
clone size: NA
J gene: TRBJ1-5
V gene: TRBV5-5
CDR3 protein: CASSWTGDLTQPQHF
CDR3 DNA: TGTGCCAGCAGCTGGACGGGGGACCTTACTCAGCCCCAGCATTTT

D gene: NA
clone size: once
J gene: TRBJ2-7
V gene: TRBV5-6
CDR3 protein: CASSLEPYEQYF
CDR3 DNA: TGTGCCAGCAGCTTGGAGCCATACGAGCAGTACTTC

D gene: NA
clone size: NA
J gene: TRBJ2-1
V gene: TRBV28
CDR3 protein: CASSPGTYNEQFF
CDR3 DNA: TGTGCCAGCAGTCCCGGGACCTACAATGAGCAGTTCTTC

D gene: TRBD1
clone size: NA
J gene: TRBJ1-1
V gene: TRBV5-1
CDR3 protein: CASSLRTGGLVDTEAFF
CDR3 DNA: TGCGCCAGCAGCTTGAGGACAGGGGGCCTAGTGGACACTGAAGCTTTCTTT

D gene: NA
clone size: NA
J gene: TRBJ2-7
V gene: TRBV11-2
CDR3 protein: CASSHPFYEQYF
CDR3 DNA: TGTGCCAGCAGCCATCCATTCTACGAGCAGTACTTC

D gene: NA
clone size: NA
J gene: TRBJ2-7
V gene: TRBV7-6
CDR3 protein: CASSSLGSPYEQYF
CDR3 DNA: TGTGCCAGCAGCTCCCTTGGGAGTCCCTACGAGCAGTACTTC

D gene: TRBD1
clone size: NA
J gene: TRBJ2-1
V gene: TRBV2
CDR3 protein: CASSAAGGAHNEQFF
CDR3 DNA: TGTGCCAGCAGCGCTGCAGGGGGCGCGCACAATGAGCAGTTCTTC

D gene: NA
clone size: few
J gene: TRBJ1-5
V gene: TRBV28
CDR3 protein: CASTSDRYQPQHF
CDR3 DNA: TGTGCCAGCACCAGTGACAGGTATCAGCCCCAGCATTTT

D gene: NA
clone size: NA
J gene: TRBJ2-3
V gene: TRBV5-1
CDR3 protein: CASSFGSVTDTQYF
CDR3 DNA: TGCGCCAGCAGCTTTGGGTCGGTCACAGATACGCAGTATTTT

D gene: NA
clone size: NA
J gene: TRBJ2-2
V gene: TRBV7-2
CDR3 protein: CASSLQAPGELFF
CDR3 DNA: TGTGCCAGCAGCTTGCAGGCCCCCGGGGAGCTGTTTTTT

D gene: NA
clone size: NA
J gene: TRBJ1-6
V gene: TRBV7-8
CDR3 protein: CASSLGGQGNSPLHF
CDR3 DNA: TGTGCCAGCAGCTTAGGAGGGCAAGGGAATTCACCCCTCCACTTT

D gene: NA
clone size: NA
J gene: TRBJ2-2
V gene: TRBV19
CDR3 protein: CASSSRGDGTGELFF
CDR3 DNA: TGTGCCAGTAGTAGCAGGGGGGATGGGACCGGGGAGCTGTTTTTT

D gene: TRBD1
clone size: once
J gene: TRBJ1-6
V gene: TRBV7-9
CDR3 protein: CASSFGTGKGNYNSPLHF
CDR3 DNA: TGTGCCAGCAGCTTTGGGACAGGAAAGGGGAACTATAATTCACCCCTCCACTTT

D gene: TRBD2
clone size: NA
J gene: TRBJ2-2
V gene: TRBV19
CDR3 protein: CASSSQTSGRAHTGELFF
CDR3 DNA: TGCGCCAGTAGTTCACAGACTAGCGGGAGGGCTCACACCGGGGAGCTGTTTTTT

D gene: NA
clone size: NA
J gene: TRBJ1-6
V gene: TRBV28
CDR3 protein: CASRDTGHLLSPLHF
CDR3 DNA: TGTGCCAGCAGGGATACGGGACACCTCCTTTCACCCCTCCACTTT

D gene: NA
clone size: large
J gene: TRBJ2-7
V gene: TRBV2
CDR3 protein: CASKWQIYEQYF
CDR3 DNA: TGTGCCAGCAAGTGGCAGATCTACGAGCAGTACTTC

D gene: TRBD2
clone size: NA
J gene: TRBJ2-5
V gene: TRBV7-8
CDR3 protein: CASSFGGGLETQYF
CDR3 DNA: TGTGCCAGCAGCTTCGGGGGGGGGCTGGAGACCCAGTACTTC